These 27 T cell receptor beta chains were sequenced from one sample in a study of early T cells in non-severe SARS-CoV-2 infection. TCRdb redid the calling of the 5' RACE reads with MiXCR, one entry per CDR3 protein. The repertoire includes around 60,000 distinct CDR3 sequences, roughly an eighth of them detected once, and approximately 9.6% sits in the top ten. The sample taken for sequencing was whole blood. All receptors come from an adult who was a healthcare worker with PCR-confirmed SARS-CoV-2 infection or an uninfected control (not recorded which).

This clonotype appeared a few times. The J gene is TRBJ1-4, the V gene TRBV29-1, with TRBD1 matching 8 bases. V shed 6 bases, J shed 3 bases, and the junction held 3 bases outside the gene matches. This CDR3 contains 13 residues. Germline CDR1 is SQVTM and CDR2 is ANQGSEA. DNA of the CDR3: TGCAGCGTCAGGGGGCATGCTAATGAAAAACTGTTTTTT. Translated, it gives CSVRGHANEKLFF.

The rearrangement joins TRBV5-1 to TRBJ1-1; D not resolved. Germline loops: CDR1 SGHRS, CDR2 YFSETQ. The CDR3 covers 13 residues. V was trimmed by 1 base and J by 0 bases, leaving 4 bases between them. The CDR3 is CASSLSMNTEAFF. The CDR3 bases are TGCGCCAGCAGCTTGTCGATGAACACTGAAGCTTTCTTT.

A note on this clonotype: A clone one base away is much larger, so this may be a read error. This chain links TRBV7-9 with TRBJ1-4; D call uncertain. V gave up 5 bases and J gave up 10 bases, with 17 bases separating them. Germline lookup yields CDR1 SEHNR and CDR2 FQNEAQ (reference sequence). The CDR3 extends over 14 amino acids. Written as DNA, the CDR3 is TGTGCCAGCAGCCCCTCGGCCAACCTCGGAAAACTGTTTTTT. Its protein product is CASSPSANLGKLFF.

This clonotype was picked up many times. The V and J genes are TRBV7-2 and TRBJ1-3, with D maybe TRBD1 (6 bases). V was pared by 3 bases and J by 4 bases, with 10 bases between. Per germline, CDR1 SGHTA and CDR2 FQGNSA. The CDR3 spans 14 residues. CDR3 sequence reads: CASSFQGYGNTIYF. The DNA of the CDR3 is TGTGCCAGCAGCTTTCAGGGGTACGGAAACACCATATATTTT.

This clonotype occurred a few times. This chain links TRBV12-3 or TRBV12-4 with TRBJ2-1; 10 bases map to TRBD1. This CDR3 has 14 residues. After removal of 6 bases from V and 7 bases from J, the junction contained 6 bases not matched to a gene. The CDR3 sequence: CASRRQGALNEQFF. DNA of the CDR3: TGTGCCAGCAGGAGACAGGGGGCTTTAAATGAGCAGTTCTTC.

This clonotype was found many times. The chain has TRBV7-9 and TRBJ1-4; TRBD1 aligns across 12 bases. CDR1 and CDR2 (germline): SEHNR, FQNEAQ (reference sequence). CDR3 size: 17 residues. V gave up 4 bases and J gave up 3 bases; unmatched junction bases: 6. In nucleotides, the CDR3 is TGTGCCAGCAGCTGGGGACAGGGGGCGCTTCCTAATGAAAAACTGTTTTTT. It yields the protein CASSWGQGALPNEKLFF.

The gene calls are TRBV9 and TRBJ2-1; TRBD1 or TRBD2 may be the D gene (6 bases each). Germline V gene lookup returns CDR1 SGDLS and CDR2 YYNGEE. The CDR3 has 15 amino acids. V lost 0 bases and J lost 3, with 10 bases in between. CDR3 nucleotide sequence: TGTGCCAGCAGCGTAGAGGGGGGTTACTACAATGAGCAGTTCTTC. It encodes CASSVEGGYYNEQFF.

J is TRBJ2-3 and V is TRBV29-1, with 12 bases matching TRBD2. The trim removed 5 bases at V and 2 bases at J, leaving 11 bases unmatched. Germline CDR1 and CDR2: SQVTM and ANQGSEA. The CDR3 has 17 residues. As DNA, the CDR3 is TGCAGCGTTTTCCCTCGGACTAGCGGGGTGGTCACAGATACGCAGTATTTT. This gives the protein CSVFPRTSGVVTDTQYF.

This sequence joins TRBV28 and TRBJ2-2, with no clear D. The CDR3 is made up of 15 amino acids. CDR1 MDHEN and CDR2 SYDVKM come from the germline V gene. V lost 2 bases and J lost 2, with 9 bases in between. The CDR3 loop is CASSLRPVNTGELFF. The DNA for the CDR3 is TGTGCCAGCAGTTTACGGCCGGTTAACACCGGGGAGCTGTTTTTT.

This clonotype was counted at least ten times. This sequence joins TRBV12-3 or TRBV12-4 and TRBJ1-2, with D unclear. Trimming stripped 2 bases from V and 2 bases from J, with 12 bases between. This CDR3 is 15 amino acids long. The CDR3 region is CASSLRGVPNYGYTF. CDR3 in DNA: TGTGCCAGCAGTTTACGTGGGGTTCCCAACTATGGCTACACCTTC.

This clonotype was seen ten or more times. This chain joins TRBV10-3 and TRBJ2-7; maybe TRBD1 (5 bases). The ends were cut back, 2 bases at V and 4 bases at J, with 12 bases in the middle. The CDR3 loop spans 14 amino acids. Germline V gene lookup returns CDR1 ENHRY and CDR2 SYGVKD. The CDR3 spells CAISERQGMYEQYF. CDR3 nucleotides: TGTGCCATCAGTGAGCGGCAGGGTATGTACGAGCAGTACTTC.

This clonotype appeared many times. J is TRBJ1-1 and V is TRBV5-1; TRBD1 matches 7 bases. This CDR3 has 13 residues. The germline CDR1 and CDR2 sequences are SGHRS and YFSETQ. With 0 bases clipped from V and 6 bases from J, the junction kept 2 bases outside the gene matches. CDR3 bases: TGCGCCAGCAGCTTGGTGGGACAGTCTGAAGCTTTCTTT. Translated, it gives CASSLVGQSEAFF.

The chain combines TRBV3-1 with TRBJ1-3; D remains unclear. Germline V gene data show CDR1 as LGHDT and CDR2 as YNNKEL (reference sequence). Trimming removed 4 bases at V and 0 bases at J, with 10 bases between. CDR3 size: 15 residues. As DNA, the CDR3 is TGTGCCAGCAGCCCGCCGTCAGGCTCTGGAAACACCATATATTTT. Translation: CASSPPSGSGNTIYF.

The chain links TRBV5-6 to TRBJ1-5; D unclear. Trimming pared 2 bases from V and 0 bases from J, leaving 9 bases between. The germline gives CDR1 SGHDT, CDR2 YYEEEE. The CDR3 covers 15 residues. CDR3 sequence: CASSFGLVSNQPQHF. The CDR3 DNA follows: TGTGCCAGCAGCTTTGGACTCGTTAGCAATCAGCCCCAGCATTTT.

The V and J genes are TRBV24-1 and TRBJ2-1, with 8 bases matching TRBD2. The CDR3 runs 15 residues. Looked up from germline, CDR1 is KGHDR and CDR2 is SFDVKD. The trim removed 5 bases at V and 5 bases at J, leaving 7 bases unmatched. In DNA form, the CDR3 reads TGTGCCACCAGTGTACCGGGACTAGGAGACAATGAGCAGTTCTTC. Translating gives CATSVPGLGDNEQFF.

Judged by abundance, this clonotype is medium-sized. The chain combines TRBV7-6 with TRBJ1-5; 7 bases are shared with TRBD1. Germline CDR1 reads SGHVS; CDR2 reads FNYEAQ. The V gene end was trimmed by 2 bases and the J gene end by 2 bases; junction bases not matched to a gene: 0. This CDR3 has 14 residues. This CDR3 reads CASSLTGGNQPQHF. The CDR3 bases are TGTGCCAGCAGCTTAACAGGGGGCAATCAGCCCCAGCATTTT.

This clonotype was found a few times. The chain links TRBV7-8 to TRBJ1-1; possibly TRBD1 for D (5 bases). The V and J ends lost 0 bases and 4 bases respectively, with 9 bases between them. Germline V lookup: CDR1 SGHVS, CDR2 FQNEAQ. This CDR3 region has 14 residues. The CDR3 DNA sequence: TGTGCCAGCAGCTTAGCGCTGGGGGGCACTGAAGCTTTCTTT. As protein: CASSLALGGTEAFF.

This clonotype was detected many times. The genes are TRBV20-1 and TRBJ2-7; D not certain. This CDR3 region has 13 residues. Trimming pared 3 bases from V and 4 bases from J, leaving 13 bases between. Germline assignment: CDR1 DFQATT and CDR2 SNEGSKA (reference sequence). As DNA, the CDR3 is TGCAGTGCTAGGGGCTTTTCGGCGTACGAGCAGTACTTC. Residues: CSARGFSAYEQYF.

There are a few counts of this clonotype. The genes are TRBV19 and TRBJ1-2; 10 bases line up with TRBD1. Germline V gene lookup returns CDR1 LNHDA and CDR2 SQIVND (reference sequence). The CDR3 is made up of 16 amino acids. Losses at the gene ends were 2 bases for V and 7 bases for J; bases not matched to a gene: 10. CDR3 bases: TGTGCCAGTAGTATAATTACGGGACAGGGGTCTTCTGGCTACACCTTC. Encoded protein: CASSIITGQGSSGYTF.

J is TRBJ1-2 and V is TRBV2; D not certain. Germline CDR1 reads SNHLY; CDR2 reads FYNNEI. The CDR3 length is 13 residues. The ends were cut back, 1 base at V and 8 bases at J, with 11 bases in the middle. The CDR3 sequence: CASSEVPLEGYTF. The CDR3, as DNA: TGTGCCAGCAGTGAAGTACCCCTAGAAGGCTACACCTTC.

This clonotype was seen repeatedly, ten times or more. This rearrangement joins TRBV28 to TRBJ2-5; 9 bases are a match to TRBD1. CDR1 and CDR2 from the germline V gene are MDHEN and SYDVKM. The V gene end was trimmed by 7 bases and the J gene end by 6 bases; junction bases not matched to a gene: 9. The CDR3 is 14 residues long. For the CDR3, the DNA is TGTGCCAGCAACACCGGACAGGGGAGAAAGACCCAGTACTTC. This encodes CASNTGQGRKTQYF.

The table lists this clonotype with a few counts. The CDR3 loop is CASSLALGGSYEQYF. CDR3 nucleotides: TGTGCCAGCAGCTTAGCGCTCGGCGGCTCCTACGAGCAGTACTTC. The chain combines TRBV7-6 with TRBJ2-7; no definite D call. V shed 0 bases and J shed 0 bases, with 9 bases lying between them. The CDR3 covers 15 residues. The germline V gene has CDR1 SGHVS and CDR2 FNYEAQ. Variable domain in full (rest from reference TRBV7-6 and TRBJ2-7): GAGVSQSPRYKVTKRGQDVALRCDPISGHVSLYWYRQALGQGPEFLTYFNYEAQQDKSGLPNDRFSAERPEGSISTLTIQRTEQRDSAMYRCASSLALGGSYEQYFGPGTRLTVT.

This clonotype has ten or more counts. The chain uses TRBV28 and TRBJ1-6, with 10 bases lining up with TRBD1. The ends lost 6 bases at V and 9 bases at J; junction bases unmatched: 8. The CDR3 runs 15 residues. Per the germline V gene, CDR1 is MDHEN and CDR2 is SYDVKM. The CDR3, as DNA: TGTGCCAGCAGGCCCGGGACAGGGGTTGCTTCACCCCTCCACTTT. This sequence encodes CASRPGTGVASPLHF.

The V and J genes are TRBV12-3 or TRBV12-4 and TRBJ2-7; D remains ambiguous. V was shortened by 3 bases and J by 3 bases, with 12 bases between the two germline ends. CDR3 size: 14 residues. CDR3 DNA sequence: TGTGCCAGCAGTTTGGATTCGGGCTACTACGAGCAGTACTTC. Translated, it gives CASSLDSGYYEQYF.

This clonotype showed up many times. The chain carries TRBV6-2 or TRBV6-3 and TRBJ2-7, with no clear D. V was shortened by 0 bases and J by 2 bases, with 8 bases between the two germline ends. The germline gives CDR1 MNHEY, CDR2 SVGEGT. This CDR3 spans 14 amino acids. The CDR3 DNA is TGTGCCAGCAGTTACTCGACGACAACCTACGAGCAGTACTTC. Amino acids: CASSYSTTTYEQYF.

The CDR3 nucleotides are TGTGCCAGCAGCTTTCAGGGGGGAGAAGAGACCCAGTACTTC. It translates to CASSFQGGEETQYF. The rearrangement uses TRBV5-5 and TRBJ2-5, with D perhaps matching TRBD1 (7 bases). This CDR3 is built from 14 residues. Germline V gene data show CDR1 as SGHKS and CDR2 as YYEKEE (reference sequence). Trimming took off 2 bases at V and 3 bases at J, with 11 bases between the two ends.

In its sample, this clonotype was seen a few times. The CDR3 DNA follows: TGCAGCGTTGGAACCTCTAATAGAGCTTTCTTT. It codes for CSVGTSNRAFF. This sequence joins TRBV29-1 and TRBJ1-1, with D unclear. Germline loops: CDR1 SQVTM, CDR2 ANQGSEA. V was cut by 4 bases and J by 10 bases, with 13 bases left in between. The CDR3 is 11 residues long.